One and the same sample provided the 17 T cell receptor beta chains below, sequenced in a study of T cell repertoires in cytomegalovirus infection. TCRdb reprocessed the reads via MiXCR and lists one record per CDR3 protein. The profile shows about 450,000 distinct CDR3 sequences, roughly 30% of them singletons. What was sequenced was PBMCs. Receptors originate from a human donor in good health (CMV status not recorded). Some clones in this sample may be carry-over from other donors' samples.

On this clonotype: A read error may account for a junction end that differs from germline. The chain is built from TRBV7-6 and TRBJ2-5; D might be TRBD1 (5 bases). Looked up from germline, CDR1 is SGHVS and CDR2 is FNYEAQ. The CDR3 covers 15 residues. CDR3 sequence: CASSDHAGSQESQYF. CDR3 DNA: TGTGCCAGCAGCGACCATGCAGGGTCCCAAGAGTCCCAGTACTTC. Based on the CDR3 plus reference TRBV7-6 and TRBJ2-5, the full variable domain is GAGVSQSPRYKVTKRGQDVALRCDPISGHVSLYWYRQALGQGPEFLTYFNYEAQQDKSGLPNDRFSAERPEGSISTLTIQRTEQRDSAMYRCASSDHAGSQESQYFGPGTRLLVL.

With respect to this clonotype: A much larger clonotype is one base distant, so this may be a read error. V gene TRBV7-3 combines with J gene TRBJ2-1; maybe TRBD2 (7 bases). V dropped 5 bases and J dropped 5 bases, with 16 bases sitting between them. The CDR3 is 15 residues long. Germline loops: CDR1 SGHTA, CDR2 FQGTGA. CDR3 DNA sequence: TGTGCCAGCAGCCCGAGCCCGGGGGGCCACAATGAGCAGTTCTTC. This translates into CASSPSPGGHNEQFF.

The CDR3 DNA follows: TGCAGCGTGCGGCTAGCGGGGGCCCGAGATAATACGCAGTATTTT. As protein: CSVRLAGARDNTQYF. The chain carries TRBV29-1 and TRBJ2-3; TRBD2 agrees at 10 bases. The CDR3 runs to 15 residues. With 6 bases clipped from V and 7 bases from J, the junction kept 13 bases outside the gene matches. CDR1 SQVTM and CDR2 ANQGSEA come from the germline V gene.

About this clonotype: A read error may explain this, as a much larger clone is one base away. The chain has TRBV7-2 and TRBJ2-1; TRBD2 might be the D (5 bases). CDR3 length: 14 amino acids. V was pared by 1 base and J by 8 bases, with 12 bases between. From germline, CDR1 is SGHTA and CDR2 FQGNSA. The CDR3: CASSLVWGVDEQFF. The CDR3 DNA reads TGTGCCAGCAGCTTAGTCTGGGGAGTCGATGAGCAGTTCTTC.

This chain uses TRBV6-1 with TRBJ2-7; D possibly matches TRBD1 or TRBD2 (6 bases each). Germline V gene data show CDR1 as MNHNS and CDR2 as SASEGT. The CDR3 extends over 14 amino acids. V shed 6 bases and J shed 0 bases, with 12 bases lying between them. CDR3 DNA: TGTGCCAGCAGGCTCAGGGGACTCTCCTACGAGCAGTACTTC. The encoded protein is CASRLRGLSYEQYF.

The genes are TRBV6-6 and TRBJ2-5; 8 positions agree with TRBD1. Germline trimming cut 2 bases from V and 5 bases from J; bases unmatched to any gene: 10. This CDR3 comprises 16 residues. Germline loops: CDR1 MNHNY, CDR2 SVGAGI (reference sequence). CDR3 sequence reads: CASSYRRTGPRETQYF. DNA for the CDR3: TGTGCCAGCAGTTACCGACGGACAGGGCCTCGGGAGACCCAGTACTTC.

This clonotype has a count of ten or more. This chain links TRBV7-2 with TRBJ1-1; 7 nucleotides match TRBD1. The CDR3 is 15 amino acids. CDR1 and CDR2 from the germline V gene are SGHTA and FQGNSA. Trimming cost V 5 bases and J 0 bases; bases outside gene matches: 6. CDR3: CASSPDRLMNTEAFF. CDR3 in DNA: TGTGCCAGCAGCCCGGACAGGTTGATGAACACTGAAGCTTTCTTT.

CDR3 in amino acids: CASSSTQRRGTEAFF. Written as DNA, the CDR3 is TGTGCCAGCAGTTCCACACAGCGAAGGGGCACTGAAGCTTTCTTT. This chain joins TRBV6-5 and TRBJ1-1, with a tentative D call TRBD1 (5 bases). Looked up from germline, CDR1 is MNHEY and CDR2 is SVGAGI. Trimming took off 4 bases at V and 4 bases at J, with 16 bases between the two ends. The CDR3 is 15 residues long.

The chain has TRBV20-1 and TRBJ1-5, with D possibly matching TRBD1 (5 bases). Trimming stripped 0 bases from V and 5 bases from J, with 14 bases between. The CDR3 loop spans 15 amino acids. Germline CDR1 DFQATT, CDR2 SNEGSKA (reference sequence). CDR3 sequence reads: CSARDLGAGHQPQHF. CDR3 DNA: TGCAGTGCTAGAGATTTAGGGGCAGGGCATCAGCCCCAGCATTTT.

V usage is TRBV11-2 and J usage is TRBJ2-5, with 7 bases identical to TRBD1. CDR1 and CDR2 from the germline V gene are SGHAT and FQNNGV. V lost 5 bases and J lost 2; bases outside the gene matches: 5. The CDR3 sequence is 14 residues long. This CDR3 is CASSADRQQETQYF. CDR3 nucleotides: TGTGCCAGCAGCGCGGACAGGCAGCAAGAGACCCAGTACTTC.

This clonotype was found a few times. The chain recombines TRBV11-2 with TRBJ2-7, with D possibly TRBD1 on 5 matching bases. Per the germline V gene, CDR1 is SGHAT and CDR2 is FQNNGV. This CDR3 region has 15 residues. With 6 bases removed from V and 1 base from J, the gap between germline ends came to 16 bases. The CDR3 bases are TGTGCCAGCAGTTCAGGGCGTGTGAGATCCTACGAGCAGTACTTC. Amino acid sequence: CASSSGRVRSYEQYF.

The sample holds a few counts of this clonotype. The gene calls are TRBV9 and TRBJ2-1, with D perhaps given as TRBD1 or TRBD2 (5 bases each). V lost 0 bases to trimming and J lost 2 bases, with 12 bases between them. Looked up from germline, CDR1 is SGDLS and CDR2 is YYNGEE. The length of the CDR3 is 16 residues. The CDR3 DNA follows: TGTGCCAGCAGCGTAGGAGTGGGGGTCACCTACAATGAGCAGTTCTTC. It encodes CASSVGVGVTYNEQFF.

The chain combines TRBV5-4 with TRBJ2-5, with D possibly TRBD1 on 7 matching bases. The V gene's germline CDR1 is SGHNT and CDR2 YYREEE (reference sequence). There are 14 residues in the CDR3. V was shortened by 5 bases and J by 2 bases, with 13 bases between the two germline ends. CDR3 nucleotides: TGTGCCAGCAGGGAGGGGGCCCCACAAGAGACCCAGTACTTC. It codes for CASREGAPQETQYF.

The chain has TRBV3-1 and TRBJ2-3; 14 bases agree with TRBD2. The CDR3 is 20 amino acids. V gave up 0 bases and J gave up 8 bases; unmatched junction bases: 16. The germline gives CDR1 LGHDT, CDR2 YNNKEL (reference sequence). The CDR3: CASSQDYSGLAGARGGTQYF. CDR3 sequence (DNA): TGTGCCAGCAGCCAAGATTACTCGGGACTAGCGGGGGCACGCGGCGGTACGCAGTATTTT.

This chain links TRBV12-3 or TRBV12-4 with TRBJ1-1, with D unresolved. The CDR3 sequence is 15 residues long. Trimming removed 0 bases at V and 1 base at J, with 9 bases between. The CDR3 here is CASSLAWTSNTEAFF. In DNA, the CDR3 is TGTGCCAGCAGTTTAGCGTGGACGTCGAACACTGAAGCTTTCTTT.

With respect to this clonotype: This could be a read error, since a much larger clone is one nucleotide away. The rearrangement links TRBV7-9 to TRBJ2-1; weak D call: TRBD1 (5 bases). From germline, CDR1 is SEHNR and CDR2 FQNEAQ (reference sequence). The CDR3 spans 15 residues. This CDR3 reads CASSLEQAYYKEQFF. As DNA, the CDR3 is TGTGCCAGCAGCTTAGAACAGGCCTACTACAAAGAGCAGTTCTTC.

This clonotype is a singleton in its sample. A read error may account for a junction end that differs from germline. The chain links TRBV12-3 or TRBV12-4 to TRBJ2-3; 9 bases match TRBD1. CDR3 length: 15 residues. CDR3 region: CASRPGQGRTDMQYF. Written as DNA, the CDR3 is TGTGCCAGCAGACCGGGACAGGGACGCACAGATATGCAGTATTTT.